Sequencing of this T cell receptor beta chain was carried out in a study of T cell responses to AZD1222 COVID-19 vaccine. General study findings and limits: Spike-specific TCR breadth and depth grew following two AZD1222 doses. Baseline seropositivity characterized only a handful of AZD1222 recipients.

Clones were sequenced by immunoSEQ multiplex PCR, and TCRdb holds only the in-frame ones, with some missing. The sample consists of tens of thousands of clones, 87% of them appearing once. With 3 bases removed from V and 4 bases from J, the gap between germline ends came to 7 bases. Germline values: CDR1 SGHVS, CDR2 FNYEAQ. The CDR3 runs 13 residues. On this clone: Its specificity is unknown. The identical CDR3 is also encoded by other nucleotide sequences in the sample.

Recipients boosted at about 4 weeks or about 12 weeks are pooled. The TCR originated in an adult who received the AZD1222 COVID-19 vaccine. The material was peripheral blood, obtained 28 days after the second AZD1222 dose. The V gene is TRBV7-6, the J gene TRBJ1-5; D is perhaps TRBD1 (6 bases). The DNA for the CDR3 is TGTGCCAGCAGCTTGGACAGTAATCAGCCCCAGCATTTT. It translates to CASSLDSNQPQHF.